A selection of T cell receptor beta chains follows, all from one sample in a study of blood T cell repertoires in COVID-19. Here immunoSEQ multiplex PCR was the method, and the copy in TCRdb shows in-frame clones only, minus some. Here the sample spans tens of thousands of clones, about 80% being singletons. The sequenced sample was peripheral blood. The source is a man younger than 40 with COVID-19, enrolled during active disease. CDR3s include the opening cysteine and the closing phenylalanine or tryptophan. D genes are given only for firm matches. Where a row states a size, it is once, few, many or the class of an expanded clone; other rows omit it.

TRBV13	-	TRBJ2-7	-	CASSLGLSSYEQYF	TGTGCCAGCAGCTTGGGGCTCAGCTCCTACGAGCAGTACTTC
TRBV19	few	TRBJ2-2	TRBD1	CASRVPGQGNTGELFF	TGTGCCAGTAGGGTTCCGGGACAGGGGAACACCGGGGAGCTGTTTTTT
TRBV18	-	TRBJ1-2	-	CASSRSRTASYGYTF	TGTGCCAGCTCCAGATCAAGGACAGCCAGCTATGGCTACACCTTC
TRBV3-1/TRBV3-2	-	TRBJ2-1	-	CASSQDTTRNNEQFF	TGTGCCAGCAGCCAAGATACGACTAGAAACAATGAGCAGTTCTTC
TRBV4-1	once	TRBJ2-7	-	CASSRSTASGRPYEQYF	TGCGCCAGCAGCCGTAGCACGGCGAGCGGACGACCCTACGAGCAGTACTTC
TRBV27	-	TRBJ1-6	-	CASSLRAGPVVDSPLHF	TGTGCCAGCAGTTTAAGGGCGGGGCCGGTTGTTGATTCACCCCTCCACTTT
TRBV18	-	TRBJ2-5	-	CASSPVSGEETQYF	TGTGCCAGCTCACCAGTTTCGGGGGAAGAGACCCAGTACTTC
TRBV28	-	TRBJ2-5	-	CASRQQAQETQYF	TGTGCCAGCAGACAACAGGCTCAAGAGACCCAGTACTTC
TRBV4-3	-	TRBJ2-2	-	CASSQDLGGTNTGELFF	TGCGCCAGCAGCCAAGATCTCGGCGGGACTAACACCGGGGAGCTGTTTTTT
TRBV4-1	-	TRBJ1-2	TRBD1	CASSQDEAGGYGYTF	TGCGCCAGCAGCCAAGATGAGGCAGGGGGTTATGGCTACACCTTC
TRBV11-2	-	TRBJ2-7	TRBD2	CASSSQIRLAGGSSYEQYF	TGTGCCAGCAGCTCCCAAATCCGACTAGCGGGAGGAAGCTCCTACGAGCAGTACTTC
TRBV5-4	-	TRBJ2-7	TRBD1	CASSDLGTGRSYEQYF	TGTGCCAGCAGCGACCTCGGGACAGGGAGATCCTACGAGCAGTACTTC
TRBV7-3	-	TRBJ2-5	-	CASSVQSGESETQYF	TGTGCCAGCAGCGTACAATCGGGAGAGTCAGAGACCCAGTACTTC
TRBV30	-	TRBJ1-1	-	CASQSMNTEAFF	TGTGCCTCCCAAAGCATGAACACTGAAGCTTTCTTT
TRBV3-1/TRBV3-2	-	TRBJ2-2	TRBD1	CASSLPGGAQKTGELFF	TGTGCCAGCAGTCTACCAGGGGGCGCTCAGAAAACCGGGGAGCTGTTTTTT
TRBV5-1	-	TRBJ2-3	TRBD1	CASSLGQGAVSDTQYF	TGCGCCAGCAGCCTGGGACAGGGGGCCGTCTCAGATACGCAGTATTTT
TRBV5-6	-	TRBJ1-2	TRBD1	CASTTGAKNYGYTF	TGTGCCAGCACCACAGGGGCAAAAAACTATGGCTACACCTTC
TRBV2	-	TRBJ1-3	TRBD1	CASSSYRGRNTIYF	TGTGCCAGCAGTTCTTACAGGGGCCGAAACACCATATATTTT
TRBV28	-	TRBJ1-5	-	CASSLPLPASNQPQHF	TGTGCCAGCAGTTTACCGCTACCTGCTAGCAATCAGCCCCAGCATTTT
TRBV5-1	-	TRBJ1-3	TRBD1	CASRDSFSGNTIYF	TGCGCCAGCCGGGACAGTTTCTCTGGAAACACCATATATTTT
TRBV7-6	-	TRBJ2-7	TRBD1	CASSLGQGRYEQYF	TGTGCCAGCAGCCTGGGACAGGGTCGCTACGAGCAGTACTTC
TRBV7-2	-	TRBJ2-1	-	CASSLRLEQFF	TGTGCCAGCAGCTTACGACTGGAGCAGTTCTTC
TRBV2	-	TRBJ2-5	TRBD2	CASSPEAGLGETQYF	TGTGCCAGCAGTCCCGAAGCGGGACTAGGGGAGACCCAGTACTTC
TRBV14	once	TRBJ2-5	-	CASSPRWSAQETQYF	TGTGCCAGCAGCCCTCGGTGGTCCGCACAAGAGACCCAGTACTTC
TRBV19	-	TRBJ2-1	-	CASSISWRDNEQFF	TGTGCCAGTAGTATAAGTTGGCGGGACAATGAGCAGTTCTTC
TRBV13	-	TRBJ2-1	TRBD2	CASGRLAGVLSVYNEQFF	TGTGCCAGCGGACGACTAGCGGGGGTGCTTTCTGTGTACAATGAGCAGTTCTTC
TRBV10-3	once	TRBJ2-7	TRBD2	CAIRSTGTSYEQYF	TGTGCCATCAGATCAACCGGGACTAGCTACGAGCAGTACTTC
TRBV28	-	TRBJ2-7	TRBD2	CASSELRRTSGRSQEQYF	TGTGCCAGCAGTGAACTACGAAGGACTAGCGGGAGATCCCAAGAGCAGTACTTC
TRBV10-3	-	TRBJ2-6	TRBD1	CAVNSGTGVPGANVLTF	TGTGCCGTAAACTCCGGGACAGGGGTCCCTGGGGCCAACGTCCTGACTTTC
TRBV7-8	-	TRBJ1-5	TRBD1	CASSLAGQGNQPQHF	TGTGCCAGCAGCTTAGCGGGACAGGGCAATCAGCCCCAGCATTTT
TRBV19	-	TRBJ2-1	-	CASSITTQTERQFF	TGTGCCAGTAGTATAACCACTCAGACAGAGCGGCAGTTCTTC
TRBV27	-	TRBJ2-7	TRBD1	CASSLRGGKNSYEQYF	TGTGCCAGCAGTTTACGAGGGGGCAAAAACTCCTACGAGCAGTACTTC
TRBV6-5	-	TRBJ2-7	-	CASSYSLAGNVGEQYF	TGTGCCAGCAGTTACAGTCTGGCGGGGAATGTGGGTGAGCAGTACTTC
TRBV29-1	once	TRBJ2-1	-	CSVGLDLGLASYNEQFF	TGCAGCGTTGGGTTGGACCTCGGACTGGCCTCGTACAATGAGCAGTTCTTC
TRBV28	-	TRBJ1-6	-	CASSFVQTNSPLHF	TGTGCCAGCAGTTTCGTACAGACTAATTCACCCCTCCACTTT
TRBV28	-	TRBJ1-5	-	CASVDGLNQPQHF	TGTGCCAGTGTGGACGGACTCAATCAGCCCCAGCATTTT
TRBV10-3	-	TRBJ1-2	-	CAISPGASAYGYTF	TGTGCCATCAGTCCTGGGGCGTCAGCCTATGGCTACACCTTC
TRBV7-9	-	TRBJ2-7	TRBD1	CASNGRGRGLDEQYF	TGTGCCAGTAATGGCCGGGGCAGGGGGTTGGACGAGCAGTACTTC
TRBV5-1	once	TRBJ1-2	-	CASSSGSIDHYGYTF	TGCGCCAGCAGCTCCGGGTCCATAGACCACTATGGCTACACCTTC
TRBV7-9	-	TRBJ2-1	-	CASSLGPEGGREQFF	TGTGCCAGCAGCTTAGGTCCTGAGGGGGGGCGTGAGCAGTTCTTC
TRBV11-1	-	TRBJ2-1	TRBD1	CASSPGGGEQFF	TGTGCCAGCAGCCCAGGGGGCGGTGAGCAGTTCTTC
TRBV4-3	-	TRBJ2-7	TRBD2	CASSQKRGSNYEQYF	TGCGCCAGCAGCCAAAAGCGCGGGAGTAACTACGAGCAGTACTTC
TRBV3-1/TRBV3-2	few	TRBJ2-5	TRBD2	CASSQVREGGETQYF	TGTGCCAGCAGCCAAGTCCGGGAGGGAGGGGAGACCCAGTACTTC
TRBV30	-	TRBJ2-3	TRBD2	CAWTRLADTDTQYF	TGTGCCTGGACCCGACTAGCGGACACAGATACGCAGTATTTT
TRBV27	-	TRBJ1-1	-	CASSLSSEAFF	TGTGCCAGCAGTTTATCCAGTGAAGCTTTCTTT
TRBV27	-	TRBJ2-7	-	CASSFSQVLRGYEQYF	TGTGCCAGCAGTTTTTCCCAAGTTCTCCGGGGCTACGAGCAGTACTTC
TRBV30	-	TRBJ2-2	TRBD1	CAWSGGTASTVGELFF	TGTGCCTGGAGTGGGGGGACAGCATCTACTGTCGGGGAGCTGTTTTTT
TRBV4-1	once	TRBJ2-5	TRBD2	CASSQGGRGETQYF	TGCGCCAGCAGCCAAGGCGGGAGGGGCGAGACCCAGTACTTC
TRBV4-2	-	TRBJ2-6	-	CASSQDEGAGANVLTF	TGTGCCAGCAGCCAAGACGAAGGGGCTGGGGCCAACGTCCTGACTTTC
TRBV5-1	-	TRBJ1-5	-	CASSLDRPGEKYDQPQHF	TGCGCCAGCAGCTTGGACAGGCCGGGGGAAAAGTACGATCAGCCCCAGCATTTT
TRBV5-6	-	TRBJ2-5	TRBD1	CASSLGDRVQETQYF	TGTGCCAGCAGCTTGGGGGACAGGGTTCAAGAGACCCAGTACTTC
TRBV7-7	-	TRBJ2-7	TRBD1	CASSQGQGSSYEQYF	TGTGCTAGCAGCCAGGGACAGGGTTCCTCCTACGAGCAGTACTTC
TRBV5-1	-	TRBJ2-6	-	CASSLTPAGANVLTF	TGCGCCAGCAGCTTGACGCCAGCTGGGGCCAACGTCCTGACTTTC
TRBV7-9	-	TRBJ1-1	TRBD1	CASSLVTGENTEAFF	TGTGCCAGCAGCTTGGTGACAGGGGAGAACACTGAAGCTTTCTTT
TRBV28	-	TRBJ1-5	TRBD1	CASSPQGQGDGQPQHF	TGTGCCAGCAGTCCCCAGGGGCAGGGGGATGGTCAGCCCCAGCATTTT